This section outlines one TCR beta chain sequence together with its context. This sample is part of a study of blood T cells in healthy people across ages. The length of the CDR3 is 17 residues. In germline, CDR1 is SGHVS, CDR2 FNYEAQ. V dropped 2 bases and J dropped 4; count of bases not matched to a gene: 11. Primed by a sample-barcoded 5' primer and a J-beta primer mix, a second PCR proceeded for about 7 to 12 cycles. A single record per CDR3 protein comes from TCRdb applying MiXCR to the 5' RACE reads. Of about 930,000 distinct CDR3 sequences in the sample, about 28% were seen once. These same records also appear under a second study, on T cells of mothers and their children.

The specimen sequenced was blood. The clonotype was recovered from a woman in her thirties or forties in good health. The chain uses TRBV7-6 and TRBJ2-1; TRBD2 aligns across 7 bases. The CDR3 bases are TGTGCCAGCAGCTTACGATCGACGGGGGGATCATACAATGAGCAGTTCTTC. Translated: CASSLRSTGGSYNEQFF.